Given below is one T cell receptor (beta chain) in context. This clonotype was detected ten times or more. Its antigen is currently not known. No much larger clone exists at a distance of one base, and base qualities are not known. This entry belongs to a study of T cells in Graves' hyperthyroidism and ophthalmopathy (dated by TCRdb to the late 2010s). Background for the entire study: Peripheral blood was sampled at the time of initial diagnosis, prior to any treatment. The paper describes TCR Vbeta CDR3 sequencing of 140 or so peripheral blood samples, made up of around 41 ophthalmopathy patients, some 80 hyperthyroidism patients and about 17 progressor patients. The roughly 91 discovery patients were randomly split 7:3 into training and test sets. After sampling, hyperthyroidism patients received methimazole starting at 30 mg daily, and ophthalmopathy patients received high-dose intravenous methylprednisolone. The study also compared thyroid tissue and blood T-cell repertoires from five or six Graves' hyperthyroidism patients. Prospective prediction of ophthalmopathy was tested in an independent validation cohort consisting of about 20 hyperthyroidism patients and 17 patients who later progressed to ophthalmopathy. TCR V-J signatures able to tell the groups apart were searched for in a discovery cohort of 100 patients, of whom 40 to 45 had Graves' ophthalmopathy and roughly 58 had stable Graves' hyperthyroidism.

Ophthalmopathy patients had moderately to severely active disease, with a Clinical Activity Score of 3 or more, a NOSPECS grade of 4 or more, and a disease duration of less than 3 months. The study excluded patients with uncontrolled infections, other autoimmune diseases, pregnancy or lactation. Diagnoses relied on clinical symptoms, serum thyroxine and TRAb, thyroid ultrasound and orbital computed tomography. PBMCs were isolated from more than 9 ml of fresh peripheral blood by Ficoll-Paque density gradient centrifugation. Total RNA was extracted using Trizol reagent, and RNA quality was assessed on an Agilent 2100 Bioanalyzer. Amplification of TCR beta CDR3 regions was carried out from RNA transcripts. The TCR CDR3 was subjected to a first round of RT-PCR using the HTBI primer set and the Qiagen OneStep RT-PCR kit. Libraries were constructed in a second round of multiplex PCR, after which size selection and purification were performed. Libraries were sequenced paired-end with 100 bp reads on an Illumina HiSeq2000. The study's own analysis went as follows. SOAPnuke was used to process the raw data, removing reads that contained adapters or uncalled bases, had a mean Phred below 15, or lacked an exact match to the constant primer or identifier. COPE v1.2.5 was used to merge the high-quality paired reads, and each unique nucleotide sequence was defined as a clonotype. Clonotypes were aligned to IMGT TRBV, TRBD and TRBJ reference segments using MiTCR v1.1. The analysis was restricted to V-J combinations with a frequency above 0.0001, which together covered over 99% of the repertoires. The TCS score was defined as the ratio of F50 (clonal expansion) to E x V (chaos), calculated using BLOSUM62-based TCRdist between CDR3 peptides within each V-J. Welch's t-statistics and random forest reduced 500 to 650 V-J features to around 14, which were used in a naive Bayes classifier (R e1071). TCRdb ran its own pipeline on the public reads, namely fastp trimming at Q25 and MiXCR clone calling, and kept in-frame beta chains. One record per CDR3 amino acid sequence lists the most common genes and DNA. The V and J calls come from TCRdb's annotation, not from the publication. This sample is represented by over 350,000 distinct CDR3 sequences; under 20% of them were singletons. 35% to 50% of the sample comes from the top ten.

What the authors observed across the whole study: During validation, the model predicted progression to ophthalmopathy a median of roughly six months ahead of onset, with just under 71% sensitivity and 72% to 80% specificity. No statistical method was used to set the sample size in advance, and investigators knew the group allocation. A model built on a 13 V-J signature distinguished ophthalmopathy from stable hyperthyroidism, reaching around 87% sensitivity and around 82% specificity in cross-validation and 80%/75% in testing. Blood samples also contained most of the expanded thyroid clonotypes (frequency above 0.001), which suggests that blood repertoires may reflect thyroid immune responses.

Sequencing was carried out using blood. This receptor was identified in a man between 18 and 35 years old with Graves' ophthalmopathy.

The DNA sequence is TGTGCCAGCAGCCAGGGACTAGCGGGGGGCGGTGAGCAGTTCTTC. This codes for CASSQGLAGGGEQFF. In this chain, TRBV7-3 is recombined with TRBJ2-1; TRBD2 aligns with 15 central bases. Unmatched junction bases come to 5, with V trimmed by 5 bases and J by 9 bases. CDR1 is given as SGHTA and CDR2 as FQGTGA, both from the germline V gene. The CDR3, from cysteine to phenylalanine, totals 15 residues. The kept DNA is CDR3 alone, 45 bases in frame from the first base.